Below, 31 T cell receptor beta chains from the same sample are listed, as sequenced in a study of T-cell memory formation after mild COVID-19 (dated by TCRdb to the early 2020s). Library preparation employed 5' RACE. The instrument given in TCRdb is Illumina NovaSeq 6000. TCRdb reanalyzed the raw reads on its own, using fastp at Q25 for trimming and MiXCR for clone calling, and kept in-frame beta chains. Duplicate CDR3 protein sequences are folded into a single record with the most common DNA and genes. This sample is represented by some 150,000 distinct CDR3 sequences; about 6% of them were singletons. Of the sample, 2% to 2.5% falls within the top ten clones. Input material: PBMCs or a T cell subset sorted from them (not recorded which). The receptors here all came from an adult woman who had mild COVID-19 (a few samples of this study predate the infection). The sample titles of this study are shuffled in the database, so cell type and time point are left out; the donor was told from shared clones.

V usage is TRBV6-2 or TRBV6-3 and J usage is TRBJ2-1; D is possibly TRBD2 (6 bases). Germline CDR1 and CDR2: MNHEY and SVGEGT. Between the trimmed V and J ends, which lost 0 bases and 15 bases, there was a span of 18 bases. The CDR3 covers 14 residues. The CDR3 sequence is CASSYSPLASGGFF. In nucleotides, the CDR3 is TGTGCCAGCAGTTACTCTCCTCTAGCGTCTGGAGGGTTCTTC.

The sample holds many counts of this clonotype. DNA of the CDR3: TGTGCCAGCAGCTTGGACATCACCCTAACCATGAACACTGAAGCTTTCTTT. Amino acids: CASSLDITLTMNTEAFF. This chain uses TRBV5-6 with TRBJ1-1; D unclear. The CDR3 is 17 residues long. Deletions cut 0 bases from V and 0 bases from J, with 15 bases between. From germline, CDR1 is SGHDT and CDR2 YYEEEE.

This clonotype was detected a few times. V usage is TRBV18 and J usage is TRBJ2-7, with 9 bases lining up with TRBD1. The germline gives CDR1 KGHSH, CDR2 LQKENI. V dropped 2 bases and J dropped 1; count of bases not matched to a gene: 3. The CDR3 has 15 amino acids. The CDR3 loop is CASSPRGQGSYEQYF. Here the CDR3 DNA reads TGTGCCAGCTCACCAAGGGGACAGGGATCCTACGAGCAGTACTTC.

This clonotype was recorded at least ten times. The rearrangement uses TRBV5-1 and TRBJ2-7, with D tentatively TRBD2 (6 bases). Trimming took off 7 bases at V and 3 bases at J, with 14 bases between the two ends. The CDR3 length is 13 residues. Germline CDR1 reads SGHRS; CDR2 reads YFSETQ. The CDR3 nucleotides read TGCGCCAGCGCCGGAGGGACGGGCTACGAGCAGTACTTC. Amino acids: CASAGGTGYEQYF.

This clonotype was counted many times. The chain combines TRBV7-2 with TRBJ2-3; D is ambiguous. Trimming removed 7 bases from V and 8 bases from J, with 10 bases in between. CDR1 SGHTA and CDR2 FQGNSA come from the germline V gene. CDR3 size: 11 residues. The chain's CDR3 is CASTYSVTQYF. The CDR3 DNA sequence: TGTGCCAGCACCTATTCTGTTACGCAGTATTTT.

The sample holds many counts of this clonotype. The CDR3 loop reads CASSPGGIKADTQYF. The DNA for the CDR3 is TGCGCCAGCAGCCCGGGTGGGATCAAGGCGGATACGCAGTATTTT. The chain combines TRBV5-1 with TRBJ2-3; D remains ambiguous. Germline CDR1 is SGHRS and CDR2 is YFSETQ. Deletions cut 4 bases from V and 6 bases from J, with 18 bases between. There are 15 residues in the CDR3. The full variable domain, its missing parts supplied by reference TRBV5-1 and TRBJ2-3, is KAGVTQTPRYLIKTRGQQVTLSCSPISGHRSVSWYQQTPGQGLQFLFEYFSETQRNKGNFPGRFSGRQFSNSRSEMNVSTLELGDSALYLCASSPGGIKADTQYFGPGTRLTVL.

Remarks on this clonotype: One junction end disagrees with the germline gene, perhaps due to a read error. The V call is TRBV15, the J call TRBJ2-1; weak D call: TRBD2 (5 bases). This CDR3 is 18 amino acids long. Germline V gene lookup returns CDR1 LNHNV and CDR2 YYDKDF (reference sequence). CDR3 sequence: CPTSGSTLIGRSYNEQFF. DNA of the CDR3: TGTCCCACCAGCGGATCTACGTTGATTGGTAGGTCCTACAATGAGCAGTTCTTC.

This clonotype was recorded a few times. The rearrangement uses TRBV11-2 and TRBJ1-1; weak D call: TRBD1 (6 bases). This CDR3 has 14 amino acids. The germline V gene has CDR1 SGHAT and CDR2 FQNNGV. Trimming left V 5 bases short and J 2 bases short, with 12 bases between. The CDR3, as DNA: TGTGCCAGCAGCCGTCCCGGGACAAACACTGAAGCTTTCTTT. Its translation: CASSRPGTNTEAFF.

Many counts were recorded for this clonotype. The V and J genes are TRBV4-2 and TRBJ2-1; no firm D call. The CDR3 runs to 12 residues. Germline V CDR1 and CDR2: LGHNA, YNFKEQ. Trimming left V 4 bases short and J 4 bases short, with 5 bases between. CDR3 loop: CASSPQYNEQFF. The CDR3 bases are TGTGCCAGCAGCCCCCAATACAATGAGCAGTTCTTC.

V is TRBV5-1 and J is TRBJ2-3; 10 nucleotides line up with TRBD2. Germline trimming cut 4 bases from V and 5 bases from J; bases unmatched to any gene: 10. This CDR3 is 16 amino acids long. Germline loops: CDR1 SGHRS, CDR2 YFSETQ. CDR3 bases: TGCGCCAGCAGCAACCTACTAGCGGGAAACGGAGATACGCAGTATTTT. Its translation is CASSNLLAGNGDTQYF.

This chain connects TRBV12-3 or TRBV12-4 to TRBJ1-1; D may be TRBD1 (5 bases). This CDR3 is 15 amino acids long. The ends were cut back, 3 bases at V and 4 bases at J, with 15 bases in the middle. In DNA, the CDR3 is TGTGCCAGCAGTTTGGGGTTGGGGGGAGGCACTGAAGCTTTCTTT. This gives the protein CASSLGLGGGTEAFF.

This clonotype was detected many times. As DNA, the CDR3 is TGCGCCAGCAGCCTACCCGGGACGCTGAACGAGCAGTACTTC. As protein: CASSLPGTLNEQYF. The chain joins TRBV5-1 to TRBJ2-7, with D perhaps TRBD1 or TRBD2 (5 bases each). V was clipped by 4 bases and J by 5 bases, with 16 bases between them. This CDR3 has 14 residues. The germline gives CDR1 SGHRS, CDR2 YFSETQ.

This clonotype was seen more than once but under ten times. The chain uses TRBV9 and TRBJ2-1; D possibly corresponds to TRBD2 (6 bases). From germline, CDR1 is SGDLS and CDR2 YYNGEE. Trimming cost V 4 bases and J 10 bases, with 18 bases left between them. The CDR3 runs to 14 residues. The CDR3 bases are TGTGCCAGCAGCCTGGACTACCTAGTTGGAGAGCAGTTCTTC. This translates into CASSLDYLVGEQFF.

The rearrangement joins TRBV5-1 to TRBJ1-1, with D unresolved. V was pared by 5 bases and J by 1 base, with 12 bases between. CDR1 SGHRS and CDR2 YFSETQ come from the germline V gene. The CDR3 is 14 residues long. The CDR3 nucleotides read TGCGCCAGCAGAGAACAGCTTCAGAACACTGAAGCTTTCTTT. Encoded protein: CASREQLQNTEAFF.

The chain joins TRBV2 to TRBJ1-1; D remains unclear. The CDR3 extends over 16 amino acids. Trimming pared 3 bases from V and 0 bases from J, leaving 14 bases between. The V gene's germline CDR1 is SNHLY and CDR2 FYNNEI. The CDR3 coding sequence is TGTGCCAGCAGTGAGGGAACAGCAATAATGAACACTGAAGCTTTCTTT. Translating it yields CASSEGTAIMNTEAFF.

This clonotype came up a few times. The chain joins TRBV2 to TRBJ2-2; 11 nucleotides match TRBD2. This CDR3 is 14 amino acids long. The germline V gene encodes CDR1 SNHLY and CDR2 FYNNEI. Trimming removed 7 bases from V and 6 bases from J; junction bases left unmatched: 4. The CDR3 DNA is TGTGCCAGCAAGGGACTAGCGGCGGCCGGGGAGCTGTTTTTT. Its protein is CASKGLAAAGELFF. The entire variable domain, with the rest obtained from reference TRBV2 and TRBJ2-2, is as follows: EPEVTQTPSHQVTQMGQEVILRCVPISNHLYFYWYRQILGQKVEFLVSFYNNEISEKSEIFDDQFSVERPDGSNFTLKIRSTKLEDSAMYFCASKGLAAAGELFFGEGSRLTVL.

This chain joins TRBV18 and TRBJ1-1, with D maybe TRBD1 (5 bases). The CDR3 covers 15 residues. The germline CDR1 and CDR2 sequences are KGHSH and LQKENI. The V end was cut by 4 bases, the J end by 4 bases, with 16 bases between. The CDR3 spells CASSRFAGWSTEAFF. The DNA of the CDR3 is TGTGCCAGCTCACGATTTGCAGGGTGGTCCACTGAAGCTTTCTTT.

This clonotype came up a few times. Compared with germline, one end of the junction differs, possibly owing to a read error. The DNA of the CDR3 is TGTGCCAGCAGCCGGAACATTTGGAGGCAGCAAACTACAGAGAGCCAGTACTTC. Translation: CASSRNIWRQQTTESQYF. The genes are TRBV3-1 and TRBJ2-5, with a weak D call TRBD2 (5 bases). The CDR3 totals 18 residues. Germline V gene sequence: CDR1 LGHDT, CDR2 YNNKEL (reference sequence).

In its sample, this clonotype was seen a few times. The chain has TRBV20-1 and TRBJ1-1; D gene ambiguous. The germline CDR1 and CDR2 sequences are DFQATT and SNEGSKA (reference sequence). V lost 6 bases, J lost 4 bases, and 12 bases lay in between. This CDR3 region has 12 residues. This CDR3 is CSAQRQITEAFF. The CDR3 DNA follows: TGCAGTGCCCAAAGGCAGATCACTGAAGCTTTCTTT.

This clonotype was counted at least ten times. V is TRBV5-1 and J is TRBJ2-2, with a possible D match to TRBD1 (6 bases). V was cut by 2 bases and J by 3 bases, with 11 bases left in between. Germline lookup yields CDR1 SGHRS and CDR2 YFSETQ. CDR3 length: 15 amino acids. The CDR3 DNA reads TGCGCCAGCAGCTTTGCAGGGGTGGACACCGGGGAGCTGTTTTTT. Residues: CASSFAGVDTGELFF. The variable domain in full, with the rest retrieved from reference TRBV5-1 and TRBJ2-2, is KAGVTQTPRYLIKTRGQQVTLSCSPISGHRSVSWYQQTPGQGLQFLFEYFSETQRNKGNFPGRFSGRQFSNSRSEMNVSTLELGDSALYLCASSFAGVDTGELFFGEGSRLTVL.

The rearrangement joins TRBV20-1 to TRBJ2-1; perhaps D is TRBD1 or TRBD2 (5 bases each). The CDR3 has 11 amino acids. In germline, CDR1 is DFQATT, CDR2 SNEGSKA (reference sequence). Trimming removed 4 bases from V and 9 bases from J, with 10 bases in between. The DNA of the CDR3 is TGCAGTGCTAAGCCCGGGACTGAGCAGTTCTTC. Translating it yields CSAKPGTEQFF.

In its sample, this clonotype was seen many times. DNA of the CDR3: TGCGCCAGCGGGGGCGCAGTCTTCTCTGGGGCCAACGTCCTGACTTTC. Translated, it gives CASGGAVFSGANVLTF. The genes are TRBV5-1 and TRBJ2-6; D possibly corresponds to TRBD1 (6 bases). Trimming took off 7 bases at V and 0 bases at J, with 14 bases between the two ends. The length of the CDR3 is 16 residues. Germline V lookup: CDR1 SGHRS, CDR2 YFSETQ.

The chain carries TRBV27 and TRBJ2-7; 9 nucleotides align to TRBD2. Per the germline V gene, CDR1 is MNHEY and CDR2 is SMNVEV (reference sequence). The CDR3 length is 15 residues. The J segment lost 2 bases and the V segment lost 5 bases, leaving 7 bases of the junction unmatched. CDR3 protein: CASSPQAGGTYEQYF. DNA of the CDR3: TGTGCCAGCAGTCCCCAAGCGGGAGGTACCTACGAGCAGTACTTC.

This sequence joins TRBV19 and TRBJ1-5; D may be TRBD1 (5 bases). Germline-derived CDR1 and CDR2 are LNHDA and SQIVND (reference sequence). The CDR3 totals 14 residues. Trimming pared 7 bases from V and 4 bases from J, leaving 14 bases between. The CDR3 sequence is CASTGVGGNQPQHF. The CDR3 nucleotides are TGTGCCAGTACCGGCGTGGGGGGAAATCAGCCCCAGCATTTT.

Ten or more counts support this clonotype. The rearrangement joins TRBV7-2 to TRBJ1-2; D is uncertain. Germline V gives CDR1 SGHTA, CDR2 FQGNSA. V lost 4 bases and J 4 bases, leaving 4 bases between the germline ends. This CDR3 is 11 amino acids long. CDR3: CASSSTYGYTF. The CDR3 DNA follows: TGTGCCAGCAGCTCTACCTATGGCTACACCTTC.

This clonotype was detected ten times or more. The genes are TRBV5-5 and TRBJ1-4; D gene ambiguous. The V end was cut by 1 base, the J end by 0 bases, with 7 bases between. The CDR3 has 15 residues. Germline CDR1 is SGHKS and CDR2 is YYEKEE (reference sequence). CDR3 protein: CASSLFASTNEKLFF. As DNA, the CDR3 is TGTGCCAGCAGCTTGTTTGCTTCAACTAATGAAAAACTGTTTTTT. The full variable domain, rest sourced from reference TRBV5-5 and TRBJ1-4, is DAGVTQSPTHLIKTRGQQVTLRCSPISGHKSVSWYQQVLGQGPQFIFQYYEKEERGRGNFPDRFSARQFPNYSSELNVNALLLGDSALYLCASSLFASTNEKLFFGSGTQLSVL.

This rearrangement joins TRBV4-3 to TRBJ2-2; D remains unclear. The CDR3 is 14 residues long. The germline gives CDR1 LGHNA, CDR2 YSLEER. The V and J ends lost 0 bases and 5 bases respectively, with 7 bases between them. CDR3 DNA: TGCGCCAGCAGCCAAGATGACGGAACCGGGGAGCTGTTTTTT. Amino acids: CASSQDDGTGELFF.

This clonotype was counted many times. The chain has TRBV7-2 and TRBJ2-3; D may be TRBD1 (5 bases). CDR3 size: 16 residues. Trimming shortened V by 5 bases and J by 2 bases, and 17 bases separated the two germline ends. Germline values: CDR1 SGHTA, CDR2 FQGNSA. The CDR3 sequence: CASSPTSGQNTDTQYF. The DNA of the CDR3 is TGTGCCAGCAGCCCCACATCAGGACAAAACACAGATACGCAGTATTTT.

In its sample, this clonotype was seen a few times. The gene calls are TRBV9 and TRBJ2-4; 13 bases fit TRBD2. V shed 4 bases, J shed 5 bases, and the junction held 15 bases outside the gene matches. Germline loops: CDR1 SGDLS, CDR2 YYNGEE. This CDR3 is built from 19 residues. CDR3 protein: CASSIPGTSGEYPENIQYF. The CDR3 DNA follows: TGTGCCAGCAGCATCCCGGGGACTAGCGGGGAGTATCCGGAAAACATTCAGTACTTC.

The chain employs TRBV20-1 and TRBJ1-4; perhaps TRBD1 as D (6 bases). Trimming stripped 4 bases from V and 8 bases from J, with 20 bases between. The CDR3 loop spans 15 amino acids. Germline CDR1 and CDR2: DFQATT and SNEGSKA (reference sequence). The DNA for the CDR3 is TGCAGTGCTACTCCTTGGGACACTGGAGGGGAAAAACTGTTTTTT. It codes for CSATPWDTGGEKLFF.

This clonotype has ten or more counts. The V and J genes are TRBV5-1 and TRBJ1-3; D not certain. This CDR3 is 17 amino acids long. Per germline, CDR1 SGHRS and CDR2 YFSETQ. Trimming removed 0 bases at V and 2 bases at J, with 15 bases between. The CDR3 DNA reads as TGCGCCAGCAGCTTGGCCGTAGGAGGAGGACCTGGAAACACCATATATTTT. Encoded protein: CASSLAVGGGPGNTIYF.